A selection of T cell receptor beta chains follows, all from one sample in a study of T cells expressing NK-cell markers. One entry per CDR3 protein, without DNA, is what TCRdb gives after re-calling the 5' RACE reads. The sample includes approximately 550,000 distinct CDR3 sequences. Material: blood T cells: a sorted CD56 or NKG2C T cell subset, CD4+ or CD8+ T cells, or bulk PBMC T cells (not recorded which). The receptors come from a young man in good health. The CDR3 runs from the conserved cysteine through the conserved F or W.

>TRBJ1-5|TRBV7-9
CASSFGLGGNQPQHF
>TRBJ2-2|TRBV29-1
CSVTGTERSGELFF
>TRBJ1-5|TRBV5-1
CASRETSNQPQHF
>TRBJ2-1|TRBV7-9
CASSLRPGSYNEQFF
>TRBJ2-7|TRBV27
CASRSGRSGSSYEQYF
>TRBJ2-1|TRBV6-2/TRBV6-3
CASSYGLFGESSGRSYNEQFF
>TRBJ2-1|TRBV24-1
CATSSTSGEYNEQFF
>TRBJ1-2|TRBV4-1
CASSQVDTTAYGYTF
>TRBJ2-2|TRBV5-1
CASSDGQGASGELFF
>TRBJ1-1|TRBV5-1
CASSLGADFGNTEAFF
>TRBJ2-5|TRBV10-3
CAISDPGEGLQETQYF
>TRBJ2-1|TRBV5-6
CASSSIGGSSYNEQFF
>TRBJ2-1|TRBV9
CASSALGTSVRYEQFF
>TRBJ2-3|TRBV13
CASSLGWASRTDTQYF
>TRBJ1-4|TRBV12-3/TRBV12-4
CASRTLGSKEKLFF
>TRBJ1-2|TRBV2
CASSEIGGYTF
>TRBJ1-2|TRBV11-2
CASSYSNRGLDGYTF
>TRBJ2-5|TRBV25-1
CASSELGTGETQYF
>TRBJ2-3|TRBV20-1
CSARGAGVTDTQYF
>TRBJ2-6|TRBV6-5
CASSYSVPGQGSGANVLTF
>TRBJ2-5|TRBV5-6
CASSSAGIGETQYF
>TRBJ2-5|TRBV7-8
CASSSHGRQETQYF
>TRBJ1-4|TRBV4-3
CASSQDGQGGEKLFF
>TRBJ1-1|TRBV10-1
CASSEQWNTEAFF
>TRBJ2-2|TRBV5-1
CASSLSPGQAGELFF
>TRBJ2-1|TRBV20-1
CSAYPVTSGDDEQFF
>TRBJ2-3|TRBV15
CATSRLGGGPDTQYF
>TRBJ2-5|TRBV7-9
CASSLVGQSLAQETQYF
>TRBJ2-3|TRBV25-1
CASSGDTHTDTQYF
>TRBJ2-2|TRBV15
CATGNRGGTGELFF
>TRBJ1-4|TRBV25-1
CASTRTGGRTNEKLFF
>TRBJ2-6|TRBV7-2
CASSLQGQGSGANVLTF
>TRBJ2-7|TRBV7-9
CASSFPLRGSYEQYF
>TRBJ2-1|TRBV20-1
CSAPHGQVERETSYNEQFF
>TRBJ2-3|TRBV11-1
CASSFSGIADTQYF
>TRBJ2-1|TRBV24-1
CATQGLADRMGNEQFF
>TRBJ1-6|TRBV20-1
CSAGDSNSPLHF
>TRBJ2-2|TRBV7-8
CASSFRVRGANTGELFF
>TRBJ2-3|TRBV20-1
CSATSFAGGRVTDTQYF
>TRBJ1-1|TRBV29-1
CSVEERPSDEAFF
>TRBJ2-1|TRBV7-3
CASSAAAGGYNEQFF
>TRBJ2-3|TRBV4-3
CASSQGGTYTDTQYF
>TRBJ1-2|TRBV29-1
CSVEGGTRGNYGYTF
>TRBJ2-1|TRBV4-1
CASSQGRISTSEQFF
>TRBJ1-1|TRBV20-1
CSARDSTGGTEAFF
>TRBJ1-4|TRBV15
CAVQGTNEKLFF
>TRBJ2-3|TRBV3-1
CASSQVTGGAADTQYF
>TRBJ2-7|TRBV27
CASKSRARSGSYEQYF
>TRBJ2-3|TRBV29-1
CSVERTVSTDTQYF
>TRBJ2-1|TRBV6-2/TRBV6-3
CASTYSNEQFF
>TRBJ2-1|TRBV7-9
CASPNDNEQFF
>TRBJ2-3|TRBV5-6
CASSATSGGTDTQYF
>TRBJ2-3|TRBV5-1
CASSQTSGVPNTQYF
>TRBJ2-1|TRBV12-3/TRBV12-4
CASRGTSGRAGEQFF
>TRBJ2-7|TRBV6-5
CASSSPQGVSRVHEQYF
>TRBJ2-4|TRBV10-3
CATQGLAKNIQYF
>TRBJ2-3|TRBV29-1
CSVEVVWGAQYF
>TRBJ2-7|TRBV2
CASSGLAGGPLSYEQYF
>TRBJ2-7|TRBV15
CATSINQGMGEQYF
>TRBJ1-1|TRBV6-5
CASSYSNPGNTEAFF